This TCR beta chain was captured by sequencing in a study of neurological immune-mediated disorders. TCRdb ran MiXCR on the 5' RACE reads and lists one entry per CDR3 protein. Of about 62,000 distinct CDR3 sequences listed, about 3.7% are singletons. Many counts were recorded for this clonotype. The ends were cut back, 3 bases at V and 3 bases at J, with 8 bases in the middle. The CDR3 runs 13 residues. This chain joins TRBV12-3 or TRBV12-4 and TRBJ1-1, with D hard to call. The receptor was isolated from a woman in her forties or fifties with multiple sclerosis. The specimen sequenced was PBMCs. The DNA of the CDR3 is TGTGCCAGCAGTTTCGAAGACTACACTGAAGCTTTCTTT. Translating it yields CASSFEDYTEAFF.